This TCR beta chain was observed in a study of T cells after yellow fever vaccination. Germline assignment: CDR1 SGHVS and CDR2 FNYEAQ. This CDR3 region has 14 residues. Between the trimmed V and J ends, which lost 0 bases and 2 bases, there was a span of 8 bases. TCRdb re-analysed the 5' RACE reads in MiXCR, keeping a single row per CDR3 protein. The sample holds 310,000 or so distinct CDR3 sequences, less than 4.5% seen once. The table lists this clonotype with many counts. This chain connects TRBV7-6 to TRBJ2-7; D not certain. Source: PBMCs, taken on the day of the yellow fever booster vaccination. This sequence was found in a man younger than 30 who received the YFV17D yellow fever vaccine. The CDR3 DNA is TGTGCCAGCAGCTTAGCAGCTAGAACCTACGAGCAGTACTTC. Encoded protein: CASSLAARTYEQYF.